This TCR beta chain was documented in a study of cytomegalovirus exposure and HLA in healthy donors (dated by TCRdb to between 2016 and 2019). As for the study more broadly: In an earlier analysis of 450 to 750 of the donors, under 300 Gb of sequence data and approximately 100 million unique TCR beta sequences from roughly 200 million T cells were reported. About 280 gigabases of sequencing data and tens of millions of unique TCR sequences were included in an early release covering about 600 HLA-typed donors. The genetic ancestry cluster associated with self-reported Caucasian donors included 81% of the 398 genotyped donors. The aim of the study was to test whether cataloging public T cell receptors could identify signatures of past pathogen exposure. The study profiled the T cell repertoires of under 850 subjects by immunosequencing and related them to cytomegalovirus serostatus. In addition to the first cohort of around 670 subjects, a separate validation cohort of 120 different subjects was used. The study combined high-throughput TCR immunosequencing, statistical association of individual TCRs with disease status, and machine learning to predict cytomegalovirus infection status. In a later analysis, previously published TCR beta repertoires from 500 to 750 donors were re-analyzed and high-resolution HLA genotyping was added so that TCR occurrence patterns could be studied. Rather than drawing on any new phenotypic data, the later analysis identified candidate immune exposures from TCR beta sequences and the way those sequences occurred across donors. To decide whether each TCR beta V gene segment behaved as functional or pseudogenic, an earlier analysis of some 570 of the donors relied on high-throughput TCR beta sequencing. Donor age, sex, ethnicity and CMV serostatus were collected together with the repertoire data. In a later genetic analysis, genome-wide SNP genotypes for about 65% of the roughly 700 donors were used, and that subset was treated as a discovery cohort. Every discovery cohort repertoire had been produced on one sequencing platform. HLA typing included class I and class II loci at four-digit resolution. The number of typed donors differed by locus: about 620-640 for A, B, C, DRB1 and DQB1; 522 for DQA1; 606 for DPA1; and some 470 for DPB1. Roughly five DR-DQ haplotypes were handled as single units for association and clustering because linkage in the cohort was strong. Among about 390 genotyped donors of the cohort, an average of about 240,000 unique TCR beta nucleotide sequences were sequenced per donor, about a sixth of them non-productive.

Deletion took 0 bases off V and 4 bases off J, with a span of 18 bases between the germline ends. Including the terminal cysteine and phenylalanine, the CDR3 comprises 17 residues. Only CDR3 DNA is held: 51 bases, read in frame from base 1. According to the germline V gene (reference sequence), CDR1 reads SEHNR and CDR2 reads FQNEAQ. Comment on this clone: This clone's antigen is unknown. Base qualities are missing; no much larger clone stands one base away.

The library came from the immunoSEQ multiplex PCR assay. For the multiplex PCR, a mixture combining 60 forward primers for TCR Vbeta segments and 13 reverse primers for TCR Jbeta segments was used. The CDR3 region of rearranged TCR beta genes was amplified from genomic DNA with a multiplex PCR assay. On the Illumina HiSeq System, the amplified TCR beta libraries were sequenced as 87-base-pair reads. The source study handled its data this way. Across the 700 or so repertoires, a later analysis counted approximately 83 million unique TCR beta chains, 8.5 million to 12 million of which were shared by at least two donors. Raw reads were error-corrected and collapsed into unique sequences by a nearest-neighbor algorithm in which closely related sequences were merged to remove PCR and sequencing errors. CDR3 sequences were aligned to IMGT reference sequences to assign V, D and J gene segments. For a sequence to be retained, a match of at least six nucleotides was required to both a V gene segment and a J gene segment. A rearrangement was called productive if the CDR3 had no stop codons and remained in frame with V and J, and every other rearrangement was called non-productive. CDR3 was defined according to IMGT convention as the region running from the second conserved V-encoded cysteine to the conserved J-encoded phenylalanine. Sequences without an unambiguous match to a single V gene segment were excluded from the earlier analysis of approximately 600 of the donors. An earlier analysis of 587 of the donors classified V segments as functional when productive rearrangements were above 56.7% and as segregating when the standard deviation between donors was above 5%. A statistical classification framework was built for diagnosing cytomegalovirus status from the catalog of TCR beta chain sequences. In a later analysis, TCR nucleotide sequences were compared against IMGT/GENE-DB human TR gene sequences so that V and J genes could be assigned. In a later analysis, CDR3 sequences and most-parsimonious VDJ recombination scenarios were assigned using the TCRdist pipeline. In a later analysis, each TCR beta chain was defined by its CDR3 amino acid sequence together with its V-gene family, and reads without a unique V-gene family were excluded. In a later analysis, nearly 600 highly shared, low-generation-probability nucleotide sequences were removed to address suspected cross-contamination and a sequencing artifact. In a later analysis, a clonal expansion index for each public chain was calculated from normalized within-repertoire ranks of inferred template counts. A later analysis computed generation probabilities with a VDJ recombination model fitted to out-of-frame rearrangements, and checked the results against IGoR. A later analysis scored TCR-TCR, TCR-HLA and TCR-CMV co-occurrence with hypergeometric tests, applying a repertoire-size bias correction to TCR pairs. False discovery rates were estimated in a later analysis by permuting HLA or CMV assignments 20 times. A later analysis grouped co-occurring TCRs with DBSCAN, adding TCRdist sequence similarity when clustering within HLA-allele-positive subsets. Repertoires with fewer than 30,000 or more than 120,000 public chains, plus five repertoires with anomalous nucleotide sharing, were excluded from co-occurrence clustering. The source is immuneACCESS, and TCRdb retained only in-frame sequences with V and J called. Part of the clones is not carried over; for the studies checked, unresolved V genes explain less than half of this, and the remainder is unexplained. V, J and clone size were drawn from that table, and D and trimming were deduced from the DNA. For this sample the table gives over 150,000 clones, of which over 75% were detected only once. The ten most abundant clones make up roughly 1.9% of the sample.

The cohort consisted of 600 to 700 healthy bone marrow donors. At the time of sampling, every cohort member was nominally healthy, though immune exposures that went unrecorded were likely present. CMV serostatus was recorded as positive for around 300 and negative for 352 of the 666 cohort members, whereas no CMV serostatus was recorded for the donor in question. A peripheral blood sample was provided by each donor, and peripheral blood mononuclear cells were used for TCR beta sequencing. Genomic DNA extraction from the blood cell samples was performed with the Qiagen DNeasy Blood Extraction Kit. What the research found in general, with its limitations: Because HLA typing was unavailable for some donors at each locus, only the typed subset was used in association tests. In a later analysis, some 17,000 TCR beta sequences were associated with specific HLA alleles at a false discovery rate of 0.05. Because the 87-base-pair reads could not distinguish some IMGT-functional V segments, including TRBV6-2 and TRBV6-3, those segments were excluded. CMV serostatus was the only immune exposure information available for the cohort. The authors suggested that the approach could potentially be extended to other disease states and immunological phenotypes. Most TCR sequences were seen in very few donors, while some public TCRs were found in many individuals. In a later analysis, HLA-associated TCR beta chains were found to be more clonally expanded and to have lower generation probabilities than equally common non-associated chains. Several of the top co-occurrence clusters appeared to be linked to parvovirus B19, influenza, CMV and Epstein-Barr virus, according to a later analysis. Roughly uniform sequencing depth across donors was assumed in presence/absence analyses, although this assumption may not hold. A further reported finding was that TCR beta sequences accurately predicted the HLA-A and HLA-B alleles for most subjects in the first cohort. A later analysis found that TCR association rates varied across HLA loci, with DRB1 alleles showing the most associated TCRs and HLA-C alleles the fewest. In a later genetic analysis, fewer N-insertions in productive TCRs were reported among donors in an Asian-associated ancestry cluster than the approximately 670-donor mean. A group of highly shared sequence variants was considered likely to be a technical artifact of the sequencing pipeline. In an earlier analysis of some 550 of the donors, most TCR beta V segments were observed in productive rearrangements about 90% or about 30% of the time, broadly matching IMGT annotations. Most CMV-associated TCR beta chains appeared to be HLA-restricted in a later analysis, and the HLA associations seemed to be driven largely by CMV exposure. The earlier analysis of some 540 of the donors excluded roughly 17 rarely observed V segments, including chromosome 9 orphons, because counts were too low. This cohort had only TCR beta chains sequenced, and the lack of alpha or paired-chain data limited which features could be detected. The classifier was reported to diagnose cytomegalovirus status with high specificity and sensitivity in both the original cohort and the validation cohort. Linkage disequilibrium might explain the correlated functional status among segregating V segments, but an unknown experimental factor could not be excluded. A few of the identified cytomegalovirus-associated TCR beta chains were confirmed in vitro to be specific for cytomegalovirus antigens. A later genetic analysis associated a missense DCLRE1C variant with V-gene and J-gene trimming of TCR beta chains, and an independent cohort replicated the association. When HLA alleles, especially DR and DQ, strongly co-occurred, attributing TCR associations to individual alleles was difficult. The study gave a list of under 200 TCR beta chains associated with cytomegalovirus.

The chain is encoded by TRBV7-9 joined to TRBJ1-1; a tentative D call is TRBD1 (5 bases match). The origin of this receptor is a human donor in good health. Sequencing was done on a sample of PBMCs. Read as DNA, the sequence is TGTGCCAGCAGCTTAGCGGGCGGGGCGGTCGTCAGCACTGAAGCTTTCTTT. The translation is CASSLAGGAVVSTEAFF.